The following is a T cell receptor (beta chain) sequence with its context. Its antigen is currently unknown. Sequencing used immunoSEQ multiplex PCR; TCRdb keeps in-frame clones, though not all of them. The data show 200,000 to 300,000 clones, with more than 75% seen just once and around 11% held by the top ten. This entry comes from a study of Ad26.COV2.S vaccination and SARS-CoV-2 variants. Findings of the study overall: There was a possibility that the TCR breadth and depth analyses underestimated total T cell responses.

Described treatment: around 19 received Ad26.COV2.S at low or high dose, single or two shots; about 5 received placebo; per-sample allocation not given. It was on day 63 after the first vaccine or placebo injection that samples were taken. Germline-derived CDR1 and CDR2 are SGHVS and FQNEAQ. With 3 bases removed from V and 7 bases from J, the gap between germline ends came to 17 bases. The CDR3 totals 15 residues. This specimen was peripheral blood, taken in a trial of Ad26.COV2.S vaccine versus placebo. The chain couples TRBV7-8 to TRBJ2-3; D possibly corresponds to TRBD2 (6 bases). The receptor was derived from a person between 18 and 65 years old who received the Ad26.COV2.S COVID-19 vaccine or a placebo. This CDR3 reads CASSLGSRDSHTQYF. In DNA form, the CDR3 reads TGTGCCAGCAGCTTGGGTTCCCGGGACTCCCATACGCAGTATTTT.